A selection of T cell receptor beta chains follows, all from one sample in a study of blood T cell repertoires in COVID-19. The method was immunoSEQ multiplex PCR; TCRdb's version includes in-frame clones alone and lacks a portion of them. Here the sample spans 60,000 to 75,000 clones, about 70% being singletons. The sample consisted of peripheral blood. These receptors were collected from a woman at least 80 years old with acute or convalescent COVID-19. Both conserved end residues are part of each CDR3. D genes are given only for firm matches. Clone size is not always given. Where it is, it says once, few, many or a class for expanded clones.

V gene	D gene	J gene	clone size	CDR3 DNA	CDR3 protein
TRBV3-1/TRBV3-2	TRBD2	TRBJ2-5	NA	TGTGCCAGCAGACGTAGCGGGTCCCAAGAGACCCAGTACTTC	CASRRSGSQETQYF
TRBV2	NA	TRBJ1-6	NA	TGTGCCAGCAGTCAGGACAGCTCCTATAATTCACCCCTCCACTTT	CASSQDSSYNSPLHF
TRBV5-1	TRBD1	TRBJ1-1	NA	TGCGCCAGCAGCCCAGACCCGGGACAGTTGAACACTGAAGCTTTCTTT	CASSPDPGQLNTEAFF
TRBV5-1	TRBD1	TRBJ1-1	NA	TGCGCCAGCAGCTTGGGACAGGGAGAAGCTTTCTTT	CASSLGQGEAFF
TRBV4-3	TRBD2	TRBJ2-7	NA	TGCGCCAGCAGCCCCGGTAGCGGGAGACCGGGAGAGCAGTACTTC	CASSPGSGRPGEQYF
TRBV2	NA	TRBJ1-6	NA	TGTGCCAGCAGGGGGGACTTCGGTTCACCCCTCCACTTT	CASRGDFGSPLHF
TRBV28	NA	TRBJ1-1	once	TGTGCCAGCAGTTTATCCCCAGGGCGAGGCACTGAAGCTTTCTTT	CASSLSPGRGTEAFF
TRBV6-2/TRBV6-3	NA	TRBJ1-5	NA	TGTGCCAGCAGTTACGCGGACGGGAAATACACGCCCCAGCATTTT	CASSYADGKYTPQHF
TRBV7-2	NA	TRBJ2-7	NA	TGTGCCAGCAGAAGTAGCCCCCTAGCCTACGAGCAGTACTTC	CASRSSPLAYEQYF
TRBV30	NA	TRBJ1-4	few	TGTGCCTGGAGCGGTTCGGACAGTCCTAATGAAAAACTGTTTTTT	CAWSGSDSPNEKLFF
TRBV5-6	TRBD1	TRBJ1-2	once	TGTGCCAGCAGCTTCGGGACAGGGGACGACTATGGCTACACCTTC	CASSFGTGDDYGYTF
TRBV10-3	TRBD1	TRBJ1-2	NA	TGTGCCATCAGGAAGGGACAGGGGACCTTGGATGGCTACACCTTC	CAIRKGQGTLDGYTF
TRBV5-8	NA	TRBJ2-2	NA	TGTGCCAGCAGCTCCCGGGAGTCAGGTACCGGGGAGCTGTTTTTT	CASSSRESGTGELFF
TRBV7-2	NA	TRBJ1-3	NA	TGTGCCAGCAGCTTACGACAAGGAAACACCATATATTTT	CASSLRQGNTIYF
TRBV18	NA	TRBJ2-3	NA	TGTGCCAGCTCACCACCGGCCGCAGATACGCAGTATTTT	CASSPPAADTQYF
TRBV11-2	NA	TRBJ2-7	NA	TGTGCCAGCAGCCCCGGACTTCGCTACGAGCAGTACTTC	CASSPGLRYEQYF
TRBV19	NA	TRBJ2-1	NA	TGTGCCATTGACAGCGGGTCCTACAATGAGCAGTTCTTC	CAIDSGSYNEQFF
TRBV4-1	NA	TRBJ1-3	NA	TGCGCCAGCACCTCGGCGGGGGTCCTTGCTTCTGGAAACACCATATATTTT	CASTSAGVLASGNTIYF
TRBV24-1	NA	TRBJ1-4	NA	TGTGCCACCAGTGATCCCCGGAGGGCAGATGAAAAACTGTTTTTT	CATSDPRRADEKLFF
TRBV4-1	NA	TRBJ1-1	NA	TGCGCCAGCAGCCAGGTTGGTCAGGGTGCGGCTGAAGCTTTCTTT	CASSQVGQGAAEAFF
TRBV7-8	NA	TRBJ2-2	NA	TGTGCCAGCAGCCGCCGCAACACGGGCACCGGGGAGCTGTTTTTT	CASSRRNTGTGELFF
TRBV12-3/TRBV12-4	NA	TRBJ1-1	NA	TGTGCCAGCAGTTTAACCCGGGACACTGAAGCTTTCTTT	CASSLTRDTEAFF
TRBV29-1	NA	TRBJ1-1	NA	TGCAGCGTTGAAAGGCAGGGATCTAAAGCTTTCTTT	CSVERQGSKAFF
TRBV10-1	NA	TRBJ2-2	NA	TGCGCCAGCAGTGGGAGGAGGTCGAACACCGGGGAGCTGTTTTTT	CASSGRRSNTGELFF
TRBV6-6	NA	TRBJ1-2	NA	TGTGCCAGCAGCCCGGAGGATGGCTACACCTTC	CASSPEDGYTF
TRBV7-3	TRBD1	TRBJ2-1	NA	TGTGCCAGCAGCCAATACCCCCTGAGGACAGGGACCTACAATGAGCAGTTCTTC	CASSQYPLRTGTYNEQFF
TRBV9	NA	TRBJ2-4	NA	TGTGCCAGCAGCGGCCAGGGGGCCAAAAACATTCAGTACTTC	CASSGQGAKNIQYF
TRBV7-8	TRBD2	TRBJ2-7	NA	TGTGCCAGCAGCTTAGCGGGAGGGCCCTACGAGCAGTACTTC	CASSLAGGPYEQYF
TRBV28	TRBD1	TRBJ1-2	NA	TGTGCCAGCTCCTCCGGGGCAGGGGGCCCGGGCTACACCTTC	CASSSGAGGPGYTF
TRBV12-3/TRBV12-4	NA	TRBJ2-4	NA	TGTGCCAGCAACGGACTAGCCAAAAACATTCAGTACTTC	CASNGLAKNIQYF
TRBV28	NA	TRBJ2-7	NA	TGTGCCAGCAGTTTGGGGCAGGCACCAACCTACGAGCAGTACTTC	CASSLGQAPTYEQYF
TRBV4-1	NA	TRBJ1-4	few	TGCGCCAGCAGCCAGTTCAGGGGTTTGGAAAAACTGTTTTTT	CASSQFRGLEKLFF
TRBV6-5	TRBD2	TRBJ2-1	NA	TGTGCCAGCAGTTGGACTAGCGGGAGGAATGAGCAGTTCTTC	CASSWTSGRNEQFF
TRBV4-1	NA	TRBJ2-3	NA	TGCGCCAGCAGCCCAAAGGAGTACCCGCTAGATACGCAGTATTTT	CASSPKEYPLDTQYF
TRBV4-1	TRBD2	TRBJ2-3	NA	TGCGCCAGCAGCCAAGTTATAACTAGCGGAAACACAGATACGCAGTATTTT	CASSQVITSGNTDTQYF
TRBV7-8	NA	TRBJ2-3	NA	TGTGCCAGCAGCTTAGAGGGGTCTTTGGATACGCAGTATTTT	CASSLEGSLDTQYF
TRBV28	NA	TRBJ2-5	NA	TGTGCCAGCAGTTTTCCATTGGAGACCCAGTACTTC	CASSFPLETQYF
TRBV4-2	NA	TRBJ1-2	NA	TGTGCCAGCAGCCAAGATCAGGGCAGGGGTTATGGCTACACCTTC	CASSQDQGRGYGYTF
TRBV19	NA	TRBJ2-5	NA	TGTGCCAGTAGAAACGACGGGGAAGAGACCCAGTACTTC	CASRNDGEETQYF
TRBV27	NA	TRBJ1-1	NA	TGTGCCAGCAGTTTGAGGTGGGTGCCGGGGGTTGGCACTGAAGCTTTCTTT	CASSLRWVPGVGTEAFF
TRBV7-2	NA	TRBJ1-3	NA	TGTGCCAGCAGCTTTGGAGCGCGAAACACCATATATTTT	CASSFGARNTIYF
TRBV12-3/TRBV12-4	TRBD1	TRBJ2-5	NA	TGTGCCAGCAGTCCAGGGGGTGAGACCCAGTACTTC	CASSPGGETQYF
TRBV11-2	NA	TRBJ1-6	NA	TGTGCCAGCAGCTCTCAATTGAGCTCCTATAATTCACCCCTCCACTTT	CASSSQLSSYNSPLHF
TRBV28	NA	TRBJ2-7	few	TGTGCCAGCAGTTTCTGGCGGGACCCTTCCTCCGAGCAGTACTTC	CASSFWRDPSSEQYF
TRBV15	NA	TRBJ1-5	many	TGTGCCACCAGCAGAGGAACAGGGATACAGCCCCAGCATTTT	CATSRGTGIQPQHF
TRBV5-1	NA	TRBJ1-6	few	TGCGCCAGCAGCTTGGTCGGAGGGACCTCCGAGGATAATTCACCCCTCCACTTT	CASSLVGGTSEDNSPLHF
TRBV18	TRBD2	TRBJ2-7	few	TGTGCCAGCTCACCACCGTCGGGACTAGCGGGAAACGAGCAGTACTTC	CASSPPSGLAGNEQYF
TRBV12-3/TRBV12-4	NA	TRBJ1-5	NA	TGTGCCAGCAGTTTCGGGGATAATCAGCCCCAGCATTTT	CASSFGDNQPQHF
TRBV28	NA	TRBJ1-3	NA	TGTGCCAGCACAAGGGGGGGCGGAAACACCATATATTTT	CASTRGGGNTIYF
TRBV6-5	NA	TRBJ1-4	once	TGTGCCAGCAGCATTAGTGACTCGCTGAAACTGTTTTTT	CASSISDSLKLFF
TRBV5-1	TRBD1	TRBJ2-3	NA	TGCGCCAGCAGGTTAACCGGACAGGTTAAAGATACGCAGTATTTT	CASRLTGQVKDTQYF
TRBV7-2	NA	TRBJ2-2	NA	TGTGCCAGCAGCACCCGGGGGAGTGGGACCGGGGAGCTGTTTTTT	CASSTRGSGTGELFF